This T cell receptor beta chain appears in the sequencing data of a study of liver allograft versus peripheral blood T cells (dated by TCRdb to 2020 to 2021). With regard to the full study: In liver transplant recipients, the study looked at T cell receptor repertoires in the peripheral blood and set them against the repertoires found within the transplanted livers.

This clonotype was seen just once. Its antigen remains undetermined. No base quality values were provided; no much bigger clone lies one nucleotide off. One read alone makes for weak evidence. Here is what the overall study found, with its caveats: T cell receptor repertoires inside liver allografts were reported to be different from the repertoires detected in peripheral blood.

The germline V gene (reference sequence) provides CDR1 SGHAT and CDR2 FQDESV. Between the V and J ends, shortened by 1 base and 5 bases respectively, the junction contains 15 bases. Spanning cysteine to phenylalanine, the CDR3 consists of 16 amino acids. The retained sequence is limited to the CDR3, 48 bases, with the frame set at the first base. The sample was run on an Illumina MiSeq. The public sequencing data were trimmed at Q25 with fastp and processed into clonotypes with MiXCR by TCRdb, which kept only in-frame beta chains. Merged by CDR3 protein, the rows form single entries marked with the most common genes and DNA. This sample holds 8,800 or so distinct CDR3 sequences; approximately 17% were observed only once. The ten largest make up roughly 4% of the sample.

This receptor was identified in a human patient who had a liver transplant. Some T cells may have been brought in with the graft after a transplant. The chain joins TRBV11-1 to TRBJ2-1; no D gene call is confident. CDR3 region: CASSLGPPVSNNEQFF. Read as DNA, the sequence is TGTGCCAGCAGCTTAGGTCCTCCAGTCTCTAACAATGAGCAGTTCTTC.